The 4 T cell receptor beta chains in this list originate from one sample, sequenced in a study of blood T cell repertoires in COVID-19. Method: immunoSEQ multiplex PCR; TCRdb's copy keeps in-frame clones and lacks some. This table holds under 40,000 clones, 80% to 90% found once. The specimen was peripheral blood. Receptor source: a man aged 45-65 years with active or convalescent COVID-19.

This clone appeared once. The rearrangement joins TRBV6-5 to TRBJ1-4, with D possibly being TRBD1 (6 bases). V shed 5 bases and J shed 5 bases, with 15 bases lying between them. CDR3 length: 15 amino acids. Germline V CDR1 and CDR2: MNHEY, SVGAGI. The CDR3: CASSPGWTVNEKLFF. The CDR3 DNA is TGTGCCAGCAGTCCCGGTTGGACAGTGAATGAAAAACTGTTTTTT.

The rearrangement joins TRBV20-1 to TRBJ1-1; possible D gene TRBD1, 5 bases. The germline gives CDR1 DFQATT, CDR2 SNEGSKA (reference sequence). The ends were cut back, 6 bases at V and 7 bases at J, with 12 bases in the middle. The CDR3 covers 11 residues. The CDR3 loop is CSARTSNEAFF. CDR3 nucleotide sequence: TGCAGTGCCCGGACAAGTAATGAAGCTTTCTTT.

This CDR3 is CASSIDSQSSYEQYF. The CDR3, as DNA: TGTGCCAGTAGTATAGACTCACAGAGCTCCTACGAGCAGTACTTC. This rearrangement joins TRBV19 to TRBJ2-7, with D uncertain. CDR3 size: 15 residues. Trimming left V 0 bases short and J 0 bases short, with 9 bases between. Germline CDR1 is LNHDA and CDR2 is SQIVND (reference sequence).

The rearrangement joins TRBV30 to TRBJ2-1, with D maybe TRBD2 (5 bases). This CDR3 is built from 12 residues. The germline CDR1 and CDR2 sequences are GTSNPN and SVGIG (reference sequence). V was shortened by 0 bases and J by 7 bases, with 7 bases between the two germline ends. In nucleotides, the CDR3 is TGTGCCTGGAGTGTACGAGGGAATGAGCAGTTCTTC. Translated, it gives CAWSVRGNEQFF.